This T cell receptor (beta chain) is from a study of T cells after yellow fever vaccination. Whole-study findings and limits: A minor fraction of clonotypes spanned both CD4 and CD8 compartments.

The V end lost 4 bases, the J end lost 6 bases, and 12 bases lay between the germline ends. This CDR3 region has 13 residues. CDR1 is LNHNV, CDR2 YYDKDF, per germline (reference sequence). In making TCR cDNA, 5'RACE template switching added a universal primer site and UMIs to it. TCRdb re-called the 5' RACE reads through MiXCR, storing one row per CDR3 protein. The sample shows a few hundred thousand distinct CDR3 sequences, roughly a sixth of them seen only once. In the case of this clonotype: Its antigen is still unknown.

The sequence came from a man in his late teens or twenties who received the YFV17D yellow fever vaccine. The V call is TRBV15, the J call TRBJ1-1, with D perhaps matching TRBD1 (5 bases). The source was PBMCs, collected roughly 5 days after the first yellow fever vaccination. The CDR3: CATSIRAGSEAFF. The CDR3 DNA follows: TGTGCCACCAGCATCAGAGCAGGGTCTGAAGCTTTCTTT.